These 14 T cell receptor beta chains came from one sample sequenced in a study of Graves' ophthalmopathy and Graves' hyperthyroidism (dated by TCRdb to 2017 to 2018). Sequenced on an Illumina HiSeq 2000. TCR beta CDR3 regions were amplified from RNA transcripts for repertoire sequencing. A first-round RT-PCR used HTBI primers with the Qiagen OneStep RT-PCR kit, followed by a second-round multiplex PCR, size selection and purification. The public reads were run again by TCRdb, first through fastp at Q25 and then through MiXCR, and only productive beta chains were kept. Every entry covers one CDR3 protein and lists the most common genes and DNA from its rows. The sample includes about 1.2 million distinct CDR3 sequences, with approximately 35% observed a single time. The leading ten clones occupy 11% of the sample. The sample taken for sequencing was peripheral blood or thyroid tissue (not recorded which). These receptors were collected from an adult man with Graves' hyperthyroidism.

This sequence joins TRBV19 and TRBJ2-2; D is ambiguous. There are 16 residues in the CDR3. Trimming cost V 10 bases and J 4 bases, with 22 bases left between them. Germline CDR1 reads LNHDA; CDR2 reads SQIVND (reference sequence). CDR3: CATKSGASFATGELFF. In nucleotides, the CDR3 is TGTGCCACTAAATCGGGTGCCAGCTTTGCCACCGGGGAGCTGTTTTTT.

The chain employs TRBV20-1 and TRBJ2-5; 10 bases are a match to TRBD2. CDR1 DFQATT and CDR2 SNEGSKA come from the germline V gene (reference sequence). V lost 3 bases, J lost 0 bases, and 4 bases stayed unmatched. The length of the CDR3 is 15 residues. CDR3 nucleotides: TGCAGTGCTAGTCCGCTAGCGGGGGACCAAGAGACCCAGTACTTC. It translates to CSASPLAGDQETQYF.

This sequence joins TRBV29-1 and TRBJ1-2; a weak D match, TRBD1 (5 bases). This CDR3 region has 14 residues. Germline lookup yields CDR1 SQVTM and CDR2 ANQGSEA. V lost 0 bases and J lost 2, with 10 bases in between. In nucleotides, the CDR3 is TGCAGCGTTGAAGATCCCGGGGGGAACTATGGCTACACCTTC. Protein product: CSVEDPGGNYGYTF.

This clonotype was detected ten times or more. CDR3 region: CASSESRGGPSGANVLTF. CDR3 coding DNA: TGTGCCAGCAGTGAATCAAGGGGGGGACCCTCTGGGGCCAACGTCCTGACTTTC. The chain is built from TRBV25-1 and TRBJ2-6; D is possibly TRBD2 (7 bases). In germline, CDR1 is MGHDK, CDR2 SYGVNS. There are 18 residues in the CDR3. Between the trimmed V and J ends, which lost 1 base and 0 bases, there was a span of 13 bases. Combining the CDR3 with reference TRBV25-1 and TRBJ2-6 gives the whole variable domain EADIYQTPRYLVIGTGKKITLECSQTMGHDKMYWYQQDPGMELHLIHYSYGVNSTEKGDLSSESTVSRIRTEHFPLTLESARPSHTSQYLCASSESRGGPSGANVLTFGAGSRLTVL.

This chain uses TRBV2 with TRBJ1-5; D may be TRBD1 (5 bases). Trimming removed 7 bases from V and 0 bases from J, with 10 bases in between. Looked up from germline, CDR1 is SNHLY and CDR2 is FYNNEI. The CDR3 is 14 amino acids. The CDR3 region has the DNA TGTGCCAGCAAAGGGGAATATAGCAATCAGCCCCAGCATTTT. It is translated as CASKGEYSNQPQHF.

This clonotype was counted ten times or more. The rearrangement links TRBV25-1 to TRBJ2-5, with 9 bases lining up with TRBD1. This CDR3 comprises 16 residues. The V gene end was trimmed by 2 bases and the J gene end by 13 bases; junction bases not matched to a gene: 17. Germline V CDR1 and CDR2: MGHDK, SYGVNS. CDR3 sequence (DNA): TGTGCCAGCAGTGAACACGGTGCCGGGACAGGGAATTCCCCGTACTTC. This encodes CASSEHGAGTGNSPYF.

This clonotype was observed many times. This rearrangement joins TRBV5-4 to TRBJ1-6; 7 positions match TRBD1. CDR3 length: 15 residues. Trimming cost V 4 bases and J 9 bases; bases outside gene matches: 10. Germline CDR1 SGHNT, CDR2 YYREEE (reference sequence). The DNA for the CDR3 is TGTGCCAGCAGCCTAAGACAGGGAGAGGTTTCACCCCTCCACTTT. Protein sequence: CASSLRQGEVSPLHF. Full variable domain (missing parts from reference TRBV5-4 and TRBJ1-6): ETGVTQSPTHLIKTRGQQVTLRCSSQSGHNTVSWYQQALGQGPQFIFQYYREEENGRGNFPPRFSGLQFPNYSSELNVNALELDDSALYLCASSLRQGEVSPLHFGNGTRLTVT.

The CDR3 spells CASSQEVLSYTNTGELFF. Here the CDR3 DNA reads TGCGCCAGCAGCCAAGAAGTACTATCCTACACGAACACCGGGGAGCTGTTTTTT. V gene TRBV4-1 combines with J gene TRBJ2-2; D gene ambiguous. V was shortened by 0 bases and J by 0 bases, with 14 bases between the two germline ends. CDR1 and CDR2 from the germline V gene are MGHRA and YSYEKL. This CDR3 has 18 residues.

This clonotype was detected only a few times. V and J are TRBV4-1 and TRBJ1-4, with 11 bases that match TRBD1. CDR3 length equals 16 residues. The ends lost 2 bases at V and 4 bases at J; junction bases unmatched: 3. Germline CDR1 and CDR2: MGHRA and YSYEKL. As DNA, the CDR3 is TGCGCCAGCAGCCAAAGGACAGGGGGCAGTAATGAAAAACTGTTTTTT. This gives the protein CASSQRTGGSNEKLFF.

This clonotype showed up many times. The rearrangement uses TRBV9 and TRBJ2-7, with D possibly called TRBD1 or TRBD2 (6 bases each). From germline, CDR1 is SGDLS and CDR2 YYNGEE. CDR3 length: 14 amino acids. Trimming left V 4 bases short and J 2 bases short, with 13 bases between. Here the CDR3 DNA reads TGTGCCAGCAGCCCATTAGGGGGGCCCTACGAGCAGTACTTC. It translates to CASSPLGGPYEQYF. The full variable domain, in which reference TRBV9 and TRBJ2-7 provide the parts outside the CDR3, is DSGVTQTPKHLITATGQRVTLRCSPRSGDLSVYWYQQSLDQGLQFLIQYYNGEERAKGNILERFSAQQFPDLHSELNLSSLELGDSALYFCASSPLGGPYEQYFGPGTRLTVT.

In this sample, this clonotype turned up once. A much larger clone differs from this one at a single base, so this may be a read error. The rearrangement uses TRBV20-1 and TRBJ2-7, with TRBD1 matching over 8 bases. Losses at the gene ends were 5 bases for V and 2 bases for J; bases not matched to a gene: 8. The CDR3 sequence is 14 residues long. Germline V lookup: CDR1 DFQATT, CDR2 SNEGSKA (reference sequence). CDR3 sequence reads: CSAGNRGTTYEQYF. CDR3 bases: TGCAGTGCTGGTAACAGGGGGACAACCTACGAGCAGTACTTC.

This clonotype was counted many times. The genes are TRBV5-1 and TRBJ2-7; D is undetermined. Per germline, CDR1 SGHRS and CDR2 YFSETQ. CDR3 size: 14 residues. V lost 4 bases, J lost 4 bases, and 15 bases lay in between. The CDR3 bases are TGCGCCAGCAGCCTACCGCAGAGTACGTACGAGCAGTACTTC. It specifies CASSLPQSTYEQYF.

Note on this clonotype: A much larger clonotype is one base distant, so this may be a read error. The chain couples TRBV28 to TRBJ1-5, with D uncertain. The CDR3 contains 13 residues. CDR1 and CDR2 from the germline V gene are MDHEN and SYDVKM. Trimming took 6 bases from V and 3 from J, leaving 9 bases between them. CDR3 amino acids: CASRVGSNQPQHF. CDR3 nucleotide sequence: TGTGCCAGCAGGGTGGGCTCCAATCAGCCCCAGCATTTT.

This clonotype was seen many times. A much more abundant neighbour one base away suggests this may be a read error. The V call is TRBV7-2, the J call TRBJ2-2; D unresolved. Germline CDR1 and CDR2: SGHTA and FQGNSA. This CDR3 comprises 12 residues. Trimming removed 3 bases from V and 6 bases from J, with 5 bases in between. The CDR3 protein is CASSFPPGELFF. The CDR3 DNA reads TGTGCCAGCAGCTTCCCCCCCGGGGAGCTGTTTTTT.